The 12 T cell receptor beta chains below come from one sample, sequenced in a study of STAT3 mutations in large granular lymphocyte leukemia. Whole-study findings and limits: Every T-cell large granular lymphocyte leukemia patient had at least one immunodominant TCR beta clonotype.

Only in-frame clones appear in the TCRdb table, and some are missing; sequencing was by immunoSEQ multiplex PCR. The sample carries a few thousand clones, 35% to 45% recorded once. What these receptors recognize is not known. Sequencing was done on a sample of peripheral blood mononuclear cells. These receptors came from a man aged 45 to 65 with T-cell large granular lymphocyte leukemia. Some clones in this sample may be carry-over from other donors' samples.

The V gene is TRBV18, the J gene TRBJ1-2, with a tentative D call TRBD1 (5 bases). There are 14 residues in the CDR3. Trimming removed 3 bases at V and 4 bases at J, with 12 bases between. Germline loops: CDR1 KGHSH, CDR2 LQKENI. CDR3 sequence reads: CASSPGAAIYGYTF. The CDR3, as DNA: TGTGCCAGCTCACCCGGGGCAGCGATCTATGGCTACACCTTC.

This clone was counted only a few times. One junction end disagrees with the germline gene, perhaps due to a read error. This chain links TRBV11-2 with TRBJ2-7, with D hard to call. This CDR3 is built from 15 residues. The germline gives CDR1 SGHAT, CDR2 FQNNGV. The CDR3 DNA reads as TGCGCCAGCAGCCCTACAGCTCTCCATACCTACGAGCAGTACTTC. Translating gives CASSPTALHTYEQYF. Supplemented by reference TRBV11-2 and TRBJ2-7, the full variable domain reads EAGVAQSPRYKIIEKRQSVAFWCNPISGHATLYWYQQILGQGPKLLIQFQNNGVVDDSQLPKDRFSAERLKGVDSTLKIQPAKLEDSAVYLCASSPTALHTYEQYFGPGTRLTVT.

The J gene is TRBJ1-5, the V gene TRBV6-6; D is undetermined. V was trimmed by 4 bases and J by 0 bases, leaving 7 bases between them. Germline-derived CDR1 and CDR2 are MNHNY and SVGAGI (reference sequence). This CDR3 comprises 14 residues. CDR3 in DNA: TGTGCCAGCAGTTTACGGAATAGCAATCAGCCCCAGCATTTT. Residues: CASSLRNSNQPQHF.

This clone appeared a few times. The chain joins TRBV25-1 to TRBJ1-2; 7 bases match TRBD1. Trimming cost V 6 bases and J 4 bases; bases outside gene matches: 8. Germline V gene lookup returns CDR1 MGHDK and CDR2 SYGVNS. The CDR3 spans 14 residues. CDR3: CASSQGGAGYGYTF. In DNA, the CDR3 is TGTGCCAGCAGCCAGGGGGGTGCGGGCTATGGCTACACCTTC.

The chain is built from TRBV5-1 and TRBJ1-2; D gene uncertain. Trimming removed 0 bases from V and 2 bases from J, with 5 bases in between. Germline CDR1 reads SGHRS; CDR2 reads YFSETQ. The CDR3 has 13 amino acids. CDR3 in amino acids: CASSLDGNYGYTF. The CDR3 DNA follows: TGCGCCAGCAGCTTGGACGGGAACTATGGCTACACCTTC.

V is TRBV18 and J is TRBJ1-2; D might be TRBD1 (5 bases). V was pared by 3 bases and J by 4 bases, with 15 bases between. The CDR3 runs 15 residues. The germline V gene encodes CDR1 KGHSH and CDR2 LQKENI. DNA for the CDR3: TGTGCCAGCTCACCGGAGACAAGAAGGGGCTATGGCTACACCTTC. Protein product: CASSPETRRGYGYTF. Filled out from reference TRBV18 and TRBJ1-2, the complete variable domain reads NAGVMQNPRHLVRRRGQEARLRCSPMKGHSHVYWYRQLPEEGLKFMVYLQKENIIDESGMPKERFSAEFPKEGPSILRIQQVVRGDSAAYFCASSPETRRGYGYTFGSGTRLTVV.

The CDR3 DNA is TGCGCCAGCAGCCCCGGGGGGACTAGCGGATCCTACGAGCAGTACTTC. It specifies CASSPGGTSGSYEQYF. J is TRBJ2-7 and V is TRBV5-1; 11 bases are a match to TRBD2. V lost 4 bases, J lost 1 base, and 7 bases stayed unmatched. This CDR3 region has 16 residues. CDR1 and CDR2 from the germline V gene are SGHRS and YFSETQ.

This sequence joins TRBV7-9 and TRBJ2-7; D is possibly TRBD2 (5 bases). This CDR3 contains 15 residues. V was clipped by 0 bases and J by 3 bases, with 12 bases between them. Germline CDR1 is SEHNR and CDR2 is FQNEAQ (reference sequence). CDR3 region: CASSLALLEGYEQYF. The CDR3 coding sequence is TGTGCCAGCAGCTTAGCCCTACTAGAGGGCTACGAGCAGTACTTC.

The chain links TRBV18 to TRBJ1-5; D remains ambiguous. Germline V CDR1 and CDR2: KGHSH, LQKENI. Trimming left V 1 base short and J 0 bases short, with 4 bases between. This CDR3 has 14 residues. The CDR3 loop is CASSPQISNQPQHF. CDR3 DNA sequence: TGTGCCAGCTCACCACAAATTAGCAATCAGCCCCAGCATTTT.

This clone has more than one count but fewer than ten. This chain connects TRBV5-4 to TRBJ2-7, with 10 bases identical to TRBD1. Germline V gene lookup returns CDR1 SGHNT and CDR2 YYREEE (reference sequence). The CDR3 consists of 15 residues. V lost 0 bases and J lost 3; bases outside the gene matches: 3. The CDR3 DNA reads TGTGCCAGCAGCTTGGGCGGGACAGGGGTCTACGAGCAGTACTTC. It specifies CASSLGGTGVYEQYF.

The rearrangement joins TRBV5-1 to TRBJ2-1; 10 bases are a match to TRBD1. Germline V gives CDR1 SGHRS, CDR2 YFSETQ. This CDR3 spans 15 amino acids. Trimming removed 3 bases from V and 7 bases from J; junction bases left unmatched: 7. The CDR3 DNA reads TGCGCCAGCAGCTACTCGACAGGGGGCAGGAATGAGCAGTTCTTC. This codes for CASSYSTGGRNEQFF.

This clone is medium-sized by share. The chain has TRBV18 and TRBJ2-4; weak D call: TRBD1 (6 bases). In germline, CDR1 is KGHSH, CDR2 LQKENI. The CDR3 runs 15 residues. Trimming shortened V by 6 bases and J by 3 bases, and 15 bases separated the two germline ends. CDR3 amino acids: CASSHRTEGKNIQYF. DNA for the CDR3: TGTGCCAGCTCCCACCGGACAGAGGGCAAAAACATTCAGTACTTC.